The clone carrying this T cell receptor beta chain was picked up many times. The antigen remains undetermined. The data stem from a study of CD8 T cells in ankylosing spondylitis. Broader study findings: In the blood and synovial fluid of reactive arthritis, some motif variants had been previously reported. Disease-linked clones, CD8+, were relatively rare in peripheral blood. Matched synovial fluid from ankylosing spondylitis patients was reported to be enriched for disease-linked clones.

The TCR beta libraries were generated through quantitative 5'-RACE incorporating molecular barcodes. A single record per CDR3 protein comes from TCRdb applying MiXCR to the 5' RACE reads. The sample lists some 33,000 distinct CDR3 sequences; 12% to 15% were seen once. The V gene's germline CDR1 is SGHTA and CDR2 FQGNSA. This CDR3 region has 14 residues. Trimming left V 1 base short and J 1 base short, with 7 bases between. The V and J genes are TRBV7-2 and TRBJ2-5; maybe TRBD1 (5 bases). The TCR comes from a male donor with ankylosing spondylitis or in good health (not recorded which). Sequencing was done on a sample of blood. CDR3 residues: CASSLGQIQETQYF. The CDR3 DNA is TGTGCCAGCAGCTTAGGACAGATCCAAGAGACCCAGTACTTC.